Each of the 15 T cell receptor beta chains below was sequenced from the same sample in a study of blood T cell repertoires in COVID-19. The method was immunoSEQ multiplex PCR; TCRdb's version includes in-frame clones alone and lacks a portion of them. This table holds roughly 350,000 clones, roughly 90% found once. The sequencing input was PBMCs or T cells enriched from blood (not recorded which). The receptors stem from a woman between 25 and 40 years old who had recovered from COVID-19.

The chain combines TRBV4-3 with TRBJ2-5; D is perhaps TRBD1 (6 bases). Germline assignment: CDR1 LGHNA and CDR2 YSLEER. This CDR3 is built from 13 residues. Trimming took off 4 bases at V and 3 bases at J, with 9 bases between the two ends. CDR3 sequence (DNA): TGCGCCAGCAGCCCGGACAGTGAAGAGACCCAGTACTTC. Translated: CASSPDSEETQYF.

In its sample, this clone was seen a few times. The gene calls are TRBV25-1 and TRBJ1-3; D gene ambiguous. This CDR3 has 15 amino acids. Trimming took off 8 bases at V and 1 base at J, with 15 bases between the two ends. Germline V gene data show CDR1 as MGHDK and CDR2 as SYGVNS. CDR3 DNA: TGTGCCAGCGCGGAAAGCCTAAGTTCTGGAAACACCATATATTTT. Its translation is CASAESLSSGNTIYF. Together with reference TRBV25-1 and TRBJ1-3, the CDR3 gives the full variable domain: EADIYQTPRYLVIGTGKKITLECSQTMGHDKMYWYQQDPGMELHLIHYSYGVNSTEKGDLSSESTVSRIRTEHFPLTLESARPSHTSQYLCASAESLSSGNTIYFGEGSWLTVV.

The rearrangement joins TRBV6-5 to TRBJ2-4; D is possibly TRBD2 (5 bases). The germline V gene encodes CDR1 MNHEY and CDR2 SVGAGI. Trimming took off 1 base at V and 1 base at J, with 8 bases between the two ends. The CDR3 is 15 residues long. In nucleotides, the CDR3 is TGTGCCAGCAGTTACTGGGGAGACGCCAAAAACATTCAGTACTTC. It encodes CASSYWGDAKNIQYF.

The rearrangement links TRBV11-3 to TRBJ2-6; perhaps TRBD1 as D (6 bases). The V and J ends lost 8 bases and 4 bases respectively, with 18 bases between them. This CDR3 comprises 16 residues. Per the germline V gene, CDR1 is SGHNT and CDR2 is YENEEA. CDR3 residues: CASGAVQGPGANVLTF. CDR3 DNA sequence: TGTGCCAGCGGCGCCGTACAGGGCCCCGGGGCCAACGTCCTGACTTTC. Full variable domain (outside the CDR3, taken from reference TRBV11-3 and TRBJ2-6): EAGVVQSPRYKIIEKKQPVAFWCNPISGHNTLYWYLQNLGQGPELLIRYENEEAVDDSQLPKDRFSAERLKGVDSTLKIQPAELGDSAVYLCASGAVQGPGANVLTFGAGSRLTVL.

This chain connects TRBV6-5 to TRBJ2-3; possibly TRBD1 for D (6 bases). V lost 2 bases and J 6 bases, leaving 15 bases between the germline ends. CDR1 and CDR2 from the germline V gene are MNHEY and SVGAGI. The CDR3 has 15 residues. CDR3 loop: CASSYGAGTFDTQYF. CDR3 in DNA: TGTGCCAGCAGTTACGGGGCAGGGACATTTGATACGCAGTATTTT.

V is TRBV27 and J is TRBJ2-1, with TRBD2 matching 9 bases. V dropped 7 bases and J dropped 0; count of bases not matched to a gene: 7. Germline V gives CDR1 MNHEY, CDR2 SMNVEV (reference sequence). The CDR3 runs 16 residues. Here the CDR3 DNA reads TGTGCCAGCATAGGTAGCGGGAGTATCTCCTACAATGAGCAGTTCTTC. Amino acid sequence: CASIGSGSISYNEQFF.

The J gene is TRBJ2-1, the V gene TRBV7-3; 9 bases are shared with TRBD2. Germline V gene sequence: CDR1 SGHTA, CDR2 FQGTGA. The V segment lost 2 bases and the J segment 6 bases; nucleotides outside the gene matches: 2. The CDR3 sequence is 14 residues long. The CDR3 coding sequence is TGTGCCAGCAGCTTAGGGACTAGCATCAATGAGCAGTTCTTC. Translation: CASSLGTSINEQFF.

This chain connects TRBV11-3 to TRBJ1-2; D is undetermined. There are 14 residues in the CDR3. Germline CDR1 is SGHNT and CDR2 is YENEEA. V lost 1 base and J 6 bases, leaving 12 bases between the germline ends. CDR3 in amino acids: CASSLASGNHGYTF. As DNA, the CDR3 is TGTGCCAGCAGCTTAGCATCCGGGAATCATGGCTACACCTTC.

This clone has more than one count but fewer than ten. This chain links TRBV28 with TRBJ1-5; 7 positions agree with TRBD1. V dropped 5 bases and J dropped 5; count of bases not matched to a gene: 0. The CDR3 sequence is 12 residues long. In germline, CDR1 is MDHEN, CDR2 SYDVKM. The CDR3 spells CASSQGDQPQHF. The CDR3 region has the DNA TGTGCCAGCAGTCAGGGGGATCAGCCCCAGCATTTT.

The V gene is TRBV9, the J gene TRBJ1-6; 7 nucleotides agree with TRBD1. V dropped 3 bases and J dropped 6; count of bases not matched to a gene: 3. This CDR3 has 14 residues. Germline CDR1 and CDR2: SGDLS and YYNGEE. CDR3 sequence reads: CASSGDSPNSPLHF. The CDR3 nucleotides read TGTGCCAGCAGCGGGGACAGTCCTAATTCACCCCTCCACTTT.

V and J are TRBV18 and TRBJ2-3, with 9 bases that match TRBD1. Losses at the gene ends were 6 bases for V and 6 bases for J; bases not matched to a gene: 7. Per the germline V gene, CDR1 is KGHSH and CDR2 is LQKENI. There are 14 residues in the CDR3. CDR3 in DNA: TGTGCCAGCTCCGGGACAGGGTACCCTGATACGCAGTATTTT. It encodes CASSGTGYPDTQYF.

The rearrangement uses TRBV28 and TRBJ1-2; a weak D match, TRBD1 (6 bases). V was trimmed by 5 bases and J by 4 bases, leaving 23 bases between them. Germline lookup yields CDR1 MDHEN and CDR2 SYDVKM. The CDR3 is 17 amino acids. The CDR3 here is CASSKPSGDNWGYGYTF. CDR3 coding DNA: TGTGCCAGCAGTAAACCCTCTGGGGACAATTGGGGCTATGGCTACACCTTC.

The rearrangement links TRBV11-3 to TRBJ2-1, with TRBD1 identical over 7 bases. The CDR3 is made up of 13 amino acids. Germline values: CDR1 SGHNT, CDR2 YENEEA. Germline trimming cut 4 bases from V and 10 bases from J; bases unmatched to any gene: 7. In nucleotides, the CDR3 is TGTGCCAGCAGCTCCTACAGGGGAAACGAGCAGTTCTTC. This translates into CASSSYRGNEQFF. Based on the CDR3 plus reference TRBV11-3 and TRBJ2-1, the full variable domain is EAGVVQSPRYKIIEKKQPVAFWCNPISGHNTLYWYLQNLGQGPELLIRYENEEAVDDSQLPKDRFSAERLKGVDSTLKIQPAELGDSAVYLCASSSYRGNEQFFGPGTRLTVL.

This clone was observed once. The V and J genes are TRBV20-1 and TRBJ2-7; D is ambiguous. This CDR3 contains 10 residues. CDR1 is DFQATT, CDR2 SNEGSKA, per germline (reference sequence). Trimming shortened V by 6 bases and J by 2 bases, and 5 bases separated the two germline ends. The CDR3 DNA reads TGCAGTGCCCAGACCTACGAGCAGTACTTC. This codes for CSAQTYEQYF.

The chain employs TRBV28 and TRBJ2-7; 7 positions match TRBD2. Germline CDR1 MDHEN, CDR2 SYDVKM. CDR3 length: 15 amino acids. Unmatched junction bases numbered 12, after V lost 3 bases and J lost 7 bases. The CDR3 protein is CASSFKGGLNHEQYF. The CDR3 DNA follows: TGTGCCAGCAGTTTTAAGGGAGGGCTCAACCATGAGCAGTACTTC.